This TCR beta chain was obtained from a study of CD8 T cells in Susac syndrome. Points from the study as a whole: A relatively small number of individuals underwent TCR sequencing and HLA analysis.

About this clonotype itself: Its antigen is undetermined.

RNA amounts of roughly 0.5 to 1 ug underwent reverse transcription with random hexamers. Amplification of the TCR beta CDR3 was carried out by immunoSEQ multiplex PCR, which spanned a total of 54 Vbeta and 13 Jbeta segments. One entry per CDR3 protein results from TCRdb running MiXCR on the immunoSEQ multiplex PCR reads. The sample records 200,000 to 250,000 distinct CDR3 sequences, 95% being singletons. The germline V gene encodes CDR1 SQVTM and CDR2 ANQGSEA. The length of the CDR3 is 14 residues. V dropped 7 bases and J dropped 3 bases, with 18 bases sitting between them. Negative isolation yielded CD4+ and CD8+ T cells, and FACS enriched TEMRA cells.

Material for sequencing was CD4+ T cells from PBMCs. V is TRBV29-1 and J is TRBJ1-2, with D perhaps matching TRBD1 (5 bases). The sequence was obtained from a human donor with multiple sclerosis. DNA for the CDR3: TGCAGCGCCGGGACGGTAGGGGTGGACTATGGCTACACCTTC. As protein: CSAGTVGVDYGYTF. Based on the CDR3 plus reference TRBV29-1 and TRBJ1-2, the full variable domain is SAVISQKPSRDICQRGTSLTIQCQVDSQVTMMFWYRQQPGQSLTLIATANQGSEATYESGFVIDKFPISRPNLTFSTLTVSNMSPEDSSIYLCSAGTVGVDYGYTFGSGTRLTVV.